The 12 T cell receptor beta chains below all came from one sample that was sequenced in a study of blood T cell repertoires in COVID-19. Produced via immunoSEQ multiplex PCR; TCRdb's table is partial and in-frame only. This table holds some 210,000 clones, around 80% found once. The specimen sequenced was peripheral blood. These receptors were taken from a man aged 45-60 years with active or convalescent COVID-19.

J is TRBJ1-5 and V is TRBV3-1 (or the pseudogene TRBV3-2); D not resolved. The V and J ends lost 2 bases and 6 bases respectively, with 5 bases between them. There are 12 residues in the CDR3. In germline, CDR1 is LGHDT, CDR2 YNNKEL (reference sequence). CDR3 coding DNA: TGTGCCAGCAGCCAATTGAGTCAGCCCCAGCATTTT. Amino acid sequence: CASSQLSQPQHF.

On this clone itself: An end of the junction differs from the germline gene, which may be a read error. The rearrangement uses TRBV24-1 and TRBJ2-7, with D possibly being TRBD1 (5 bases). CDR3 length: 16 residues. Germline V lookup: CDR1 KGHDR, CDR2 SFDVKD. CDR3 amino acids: CAASDLHRQKTYEQYF. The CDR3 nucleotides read TGTGCCGCCAGTGATTTGCACCGACAGAAGACCTACGAGCAGTACTTC.

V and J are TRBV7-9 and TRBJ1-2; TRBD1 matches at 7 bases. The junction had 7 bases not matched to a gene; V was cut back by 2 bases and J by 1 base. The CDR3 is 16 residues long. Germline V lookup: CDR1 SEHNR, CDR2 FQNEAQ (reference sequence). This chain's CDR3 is CASSLKGTELNYGYTF. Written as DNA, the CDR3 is TGTGCCAGCAGCTTAAAAGGGACAGAACTTAACTATGGCTACACCTTC.

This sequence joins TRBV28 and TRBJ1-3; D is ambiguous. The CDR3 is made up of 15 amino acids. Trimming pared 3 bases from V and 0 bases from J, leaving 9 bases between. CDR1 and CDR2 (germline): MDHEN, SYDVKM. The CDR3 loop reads CASSFSRRSGNTIYF. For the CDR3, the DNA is TGTGCCAGCAGTTTCTCCAGGCGCTCTGGAAACACCATATATTTT.

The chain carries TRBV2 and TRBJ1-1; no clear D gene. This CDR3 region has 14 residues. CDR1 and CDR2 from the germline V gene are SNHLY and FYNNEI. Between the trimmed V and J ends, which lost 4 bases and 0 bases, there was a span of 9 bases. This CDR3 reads CASSVEFMNTEAFF. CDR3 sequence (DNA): TGTGCCAGCAGTGTCGAGTTCATGAACACTGAAGCTTTCTTT.

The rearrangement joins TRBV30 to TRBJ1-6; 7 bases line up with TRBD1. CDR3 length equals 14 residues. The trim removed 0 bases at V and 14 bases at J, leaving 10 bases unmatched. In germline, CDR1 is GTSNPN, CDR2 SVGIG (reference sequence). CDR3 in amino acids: CAWSVVRGTSALHF. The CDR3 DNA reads TGTGCCTGGAGTGTCGTCAGGGGGACGAGTGCCCTCCACTTT.

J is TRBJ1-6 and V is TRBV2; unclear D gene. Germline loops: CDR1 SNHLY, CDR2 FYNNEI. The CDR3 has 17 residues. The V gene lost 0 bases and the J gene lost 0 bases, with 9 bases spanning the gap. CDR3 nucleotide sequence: TGTGCCAGCAGTGAAGCTGGTCGTAGCTCCTATAATTCACCCCTCCACTTT. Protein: CASSEAGRSSYNSPLHF. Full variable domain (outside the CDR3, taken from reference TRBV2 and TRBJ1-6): EPEVTQTPSHQVTQMGQEVILRCVPISNHLYFYWYRQILGQKVEFLVSFYNNEISEKSEIFDDQFSVERPDGSNFTLKIRSTKLEDSAMYFCASSEAGRSSYNSPLHFGNGTRLTVT.

The CDR3 region is CANPLAGGPPYEQYF. The CDR3 nucleotides read TGCGCCAACCCTTTAGCGGGAGGACCACCCTACGAGCAGTACTTC. The rearrangement joins TRBV5-1 to TRBJ2-7; 10 bases are shared with TRBD2. Germline CDR1 SGHRS, CDR2 YFSETQ. The CDR3 spans 15 residues. The V and J ends lost 9 bases and 2 bases, in that order; junction bases with no gene match: 11.

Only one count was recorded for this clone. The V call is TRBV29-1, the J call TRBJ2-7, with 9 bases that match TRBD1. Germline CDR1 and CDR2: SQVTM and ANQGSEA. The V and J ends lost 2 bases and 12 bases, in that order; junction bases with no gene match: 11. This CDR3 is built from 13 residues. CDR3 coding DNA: TGCAGCGTTGAAAGGGACAGGGAGGGGGAACGGTACTTC. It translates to CSVERDREGERYF.

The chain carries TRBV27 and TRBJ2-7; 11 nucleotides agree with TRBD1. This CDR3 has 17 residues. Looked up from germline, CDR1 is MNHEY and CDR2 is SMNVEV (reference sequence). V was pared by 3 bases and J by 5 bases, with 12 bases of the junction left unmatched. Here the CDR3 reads CASSFSPDRGLSHEQYF. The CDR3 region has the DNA TGTGCCAGCAGTTTTTCCCCGGACAGGGGGCTCTCTCACGAGCAGTACTTC.

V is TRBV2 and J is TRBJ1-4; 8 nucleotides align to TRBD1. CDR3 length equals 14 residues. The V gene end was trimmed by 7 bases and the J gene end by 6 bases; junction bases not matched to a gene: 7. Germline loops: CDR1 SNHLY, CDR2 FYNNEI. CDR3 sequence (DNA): TGTGCCAGCAATGCCGGGACAGGAGATGAAAAACTGTTTTTT. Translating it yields CASNAGTGDEKLFF.

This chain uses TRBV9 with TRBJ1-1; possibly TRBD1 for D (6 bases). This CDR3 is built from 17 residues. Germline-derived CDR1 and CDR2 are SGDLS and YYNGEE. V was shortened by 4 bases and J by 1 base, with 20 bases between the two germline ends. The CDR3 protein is CASSPHDRQERNTEAFF. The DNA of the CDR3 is TGTGCCAGCAGCCCACACGACAGACAGGAAAGGAACACTGAAGCTTTCTTT.